The 7 T cell receptor beta chains in this list originate from one sample, sequenced in a study of long-term antiretroviral therapy in people with HIV. The libraries were made with immunoSEQ v3.0 at survey level. Profiled with immunoSEQ multiplex PCR; TCRdb holds only in-frame clones, not every one. Here the sample spans around 35,000 clones, 95% to 98% being singletons. Sequencing used unsorted PBMCs, obtained 6.9 years after starting antiretroviral therapy. The receptors were gathered from a young man with HIV.

The rearrangement joins TRBV27 to TRBJ1-1; D gene uncertain. The CDR3 is made up of 16 amino acids. The germline V and J ends were trimmed by 3 bases and 4 bases, with 18 bases remaining between them. Germline V gene data show CDR1 as MNHEY and CDR2 as SMNVEV (reference sequence). CDR3 residues: CASSLSFVTAGTEAFF. The CDR3 nucleotides are TGTGCCAGCAGTTTGAGTTTTGTAACAGCAGGCACTGAAGCTTTCTTT.

This chain uses TRBV7-3 with TRBJ2-4; D is undetermined. The CDR3 extends over 12 amino acids. Between the trimmed V and J ends, which lost 2 bases and 9 bases, there was a span of 8 bases. Germline V lookup: CDR1 SGHTA, CDR2 FQGTGA. The CDR3: CASSLDYGIQYF. The CDR3 DNA follows: TGTGCCAGCAGCTTAGATTACGGCATTCAGTACTTC.

This chain joins TRBV29-1 and TRBJ2-1; D may be TRBD1 or TRBD2 (5 bases each). CDR1 is SQVTM and CDR2 is ANQGSEA in the germline V gene. CDR3 length: 17 amino acids. Trimming removed 0 bases at V and 8 bases at J, with 23 bases between. This CDR3 reads CSVEDLNPGTGFDEQFF. The CDR3, as DNA: TGCAGCGTTGAAGATCTTAACCCCGGGACGGGCTTTGATGAGCAGTTCTTC.

This rearrangement joins TRBV2 to TRBJ2-5; TRBD2 aligns across 11 bases. The end of the DNA is better explained by TRBJ2-7, so the J call may be wrong. CDR3 length: 12 residues. Germline CDR1 reads SNHLY; CDR2 reads FYNNEI. The CDR3 DNA follows: TGTGCCTCTAGCGGGAGGTCCTACGAGCAGTACTTC. Protein sequence: CASSGRSYEQYF.

The chain carries TRBV18 and TRBJ1-2, with TRBD1 as a possible D gene (5 bases). The CDR3 has 14 amino acids. V shed 3 bases and J shed 4 bases, with 12 bases lying between them. Germline CDR1 reads KGHSH; CDR2 reads LQKENI. The CDR3 DNA reads TGTGCCAGCTCACCCAACCCAGGGCCCTATGGCTACACCTTC. Its translation is CASSPNPGPYGYTF.

This rearrangement joins TRBV11-1 to TRBJ2-7; D unclear. Deletions cut 3 bases from V and 2 bases from J, with 8 bases between. The CDR3 contains 13 residues. Germline lookup yields CDR1 SGHAT and CDR2 FQDESV (reference sequence). DNA of the CDR3: TGTGCCAGCAGCTTTCGACCTACCTACGAGCAGTACTTC. This translates into CASSFRPTYEQYF.

This rearrangement joins TRBV7-2 to TRBJ2-7; D tentatively fits TRBD1 or TRBD2 (5 bases each). Germline CDR1 and CDR2: SGHTA and FQGNSA. CDR3 length: 16 residues. Trimming removed 0 bases at V and 0 bases at J, with 12 bases between. The CDR3 reads CASSLAVGAPSYEQYF. CDR3 in DNA: TGTGCCAGCAGCTTAGCTGTCGGGGCGCCCTCCTACGAGCAGTACTTC.